A single T cell receptor beta chain is shown here with its context. Its antigen remains unidentified. This record belongs to a study of CD8 T cells in ankylosing spondylitis. Study-level findings and limits: The authors found the disease-linked clones to be CD8+ and relatively rare in peripheral blood. The study looked at matched synovial fluid samples from ankylosing spondylitis patients. Disease-linked clones were reported to be significantly enriched there. Seven to nine highly homologous variants made up a TCR beta motif, and this motif appeared characteristic of ankylosing spondylitis blood.

One entry per CDR3 protein results from TCRdb running MiXCR on the 5' RACE reads. The profile shows under 950,000 distinct CDR3 sequences, around 17% of them singletons. CDR1 is MNHNS, CDR2 SASEGT, per germline. The CDR3 runs to 18 residues. J gave up 3 bases and V 0 bases, and 12 bases lay outside the gene matches. The TCR sequence derives from a male donor with ankylosing spondylitis. The chain is built from TRBV6-1 and TRBJ1-2; 8 nucleotides line up with TRBD1. Sequences were obtained from blood, either unsorted or a sorted T cell fraction (not recorded which). This chain's CDR3 is CASSEALLSDRADYGYTF. The CDR3 nucleotides read TGTGCCAGCAGTGAAGCTCTACTCTCGGACAGGGCCGACTATGGCTACACCTTC.